This TCR beta chain was captured in a study of blood T cell repertoires in COVID-19. Some clones are missing from TCRdb's copy, which holds only in-frame ones; the method was immunoSEQ multiplex PCR. The sample contains a few hundred thousand clones, about nine tenths of which appear only once. V lost 6 bases, J lost 3 bases, and 11 bases lay in between. This CDR3 is 14 amino acids long. The germline V gene encodes CDR1 LNHDA and CDR2 SQIVND (reference sequence). V is TRBV19 and J is TRBJ2-2; D is uncertain. The receptor's source is a man between 25 and 39 years old who had recovered from COVID-19. The sequenced material came from peripheral blood. CDR3 residues: CASRAPLYTGELFF. CDR3 sequence (DNA): TGTGCCAGTAGGGCCCCGCTCTACACCGGGGAGCTGTTTTTT. Together with reference TRBV19 and TRBJ2-2, the CDR3 gives the full variable domain: DGGITQSPKYLFRKEGQNVTLSCEQNLNHDAMYWYRQDPGQGLRLIYYSQIVNDFQKGDIAEGYSVSREKKESFPLTVTSAQKNPTAFYLCASRAPLYTGELFFGEGSRLTVL.